This T cell receptor beta chain came from a study of T-cell reconstitution after alpha-beta-depleted transplantation in children. Study-wide findings and caveats: T-cell counts and diversity at one year post-transplant came mainly from newly produced T cells.

The germline CDR1 and CDR2 sequences are LNHNV and YYDKDF (reference sequence). The CDR3 has 15 amino acids. TCRbeta library construction was performed incorporating unique molecular identifiers. TCRdb fed the PCR reads into MiXCR, producing one record per CDR3 protein. The table lists 540,000 or so distinct CDR3 sequences, about 21% of them singletons. This clonotype has a handful of counts. The antigen is undetermined. Relative to the germline gene, one junction end is altered; a read error may explain this. The chain uses TRBV15 and TRBJ1-1; perhaps TRBD1 as D (6 bases). The sequenced sample was PBMCs, mostly from graft donor cells, obtained 360 days after TCRalphabeta/CD19-depleted stem cell transplant. The TCR originated in a boy under two years old who had a stem cell transplant for acute myeloid leukemia, so the T cells may come from the graft donor. The CDR3 bases are TGTGCCACCAGTAGAGAGGCAGGGGCGGACACTGAAGCTTTCTTT. The encoded protein is CATSREAGADTEAFF.